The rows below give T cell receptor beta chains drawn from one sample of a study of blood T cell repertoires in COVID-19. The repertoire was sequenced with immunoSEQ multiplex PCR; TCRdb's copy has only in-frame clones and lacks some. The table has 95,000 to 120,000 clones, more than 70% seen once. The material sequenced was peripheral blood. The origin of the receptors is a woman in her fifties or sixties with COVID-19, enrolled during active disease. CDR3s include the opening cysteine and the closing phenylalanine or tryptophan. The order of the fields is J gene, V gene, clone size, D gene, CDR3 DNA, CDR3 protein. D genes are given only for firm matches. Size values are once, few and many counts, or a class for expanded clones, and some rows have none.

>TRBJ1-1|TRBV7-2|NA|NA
TGTGCCAGCAGCTTAAATGGGGCCATGAACACTGAAGCTTTCTTT
CASSLNGAMNTEAFF
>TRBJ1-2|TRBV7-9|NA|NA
TGTGCCAGCAGCTTAGTTGGACAGCCGACCTATGGCTACACCTTC
CASSLVGQPTYGYTF
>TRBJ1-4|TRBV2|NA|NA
TGTGCCAGCAGGACCGGGCGGGGAAATGAAAAACTGTTTTTT
CASRTGRGNEKLFF
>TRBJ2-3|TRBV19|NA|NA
TGTGCCAGTAGTAACAGCCGCACAGATACGCAGTATTTT
CASSNSRTDTQYF
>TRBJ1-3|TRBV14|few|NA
TGTGCCAGCAGCCACCGACCGGGACACGGAAACACCATATATTTT
CASSHRPGHGNTIYF
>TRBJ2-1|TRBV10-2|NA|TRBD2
TGCGCCAGCGTGGCGGGGGGACGCAATGAGCAGTTCTTC
CASVAGGRNEQFF
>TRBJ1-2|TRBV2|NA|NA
TGTGCCAGCAGTGAATACAGGATAACTAACTATGGCTACACCTTC
CASSEYRITNYGYTF
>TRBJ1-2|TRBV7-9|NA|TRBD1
TGTGCCAGCAGCGAAACAGGGGGCAGTGGCTACACCTTC
CASSETGGSGYTF
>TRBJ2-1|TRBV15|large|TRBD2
TGTGCCACCAGCAGAGATCGGGCGGGGGGGTACAATGAGCAGTTCTTC
CATSRDRAGGYNEQFF
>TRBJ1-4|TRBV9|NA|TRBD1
TGTGCCAGCAGCCCAGGGGGTGAAAAACTGTTTTTT
CASSPGGEKLFF
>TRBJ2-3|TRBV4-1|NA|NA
TGCGCCAGCTCCCAGGGGGGTAGGGAAATCACAGATACGCAGTATTTT
CASSQGGREITDTQYF